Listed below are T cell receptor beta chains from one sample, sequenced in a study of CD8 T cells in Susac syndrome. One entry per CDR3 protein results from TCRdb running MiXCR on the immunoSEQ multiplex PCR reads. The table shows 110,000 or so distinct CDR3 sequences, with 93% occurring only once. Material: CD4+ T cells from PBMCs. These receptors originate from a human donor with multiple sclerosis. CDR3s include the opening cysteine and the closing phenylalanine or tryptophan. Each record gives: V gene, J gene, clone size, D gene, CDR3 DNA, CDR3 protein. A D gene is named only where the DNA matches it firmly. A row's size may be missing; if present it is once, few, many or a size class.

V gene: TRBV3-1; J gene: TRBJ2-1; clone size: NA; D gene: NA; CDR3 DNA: TGTGCCAGCAGCCAACAGCCGGGACCGGAGCAGTTCTTC; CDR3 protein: CASSQQPGPEQFF
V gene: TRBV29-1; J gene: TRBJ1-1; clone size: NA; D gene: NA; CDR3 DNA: TGCAGCGCCTCGTGGCGGCCGGGAACTGAAGCTTTCTTT; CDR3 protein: CSASWRPGTEAFF
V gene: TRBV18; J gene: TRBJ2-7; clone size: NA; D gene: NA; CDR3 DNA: TGTGCCAGCTCACTGCGGGGGCAAGAATACGAGCAGTACTTC; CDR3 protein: CASSLRGQEYEQYF
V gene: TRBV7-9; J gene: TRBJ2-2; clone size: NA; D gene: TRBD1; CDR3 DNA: TGTGCCAGCAGGGTGGAAGGGGGCGCCGCTGGCACCGGGGAGCTGTTTTTT; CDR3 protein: CASRVEGGAAGTGELFF
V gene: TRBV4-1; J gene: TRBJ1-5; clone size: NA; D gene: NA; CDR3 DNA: TGCGCCAGCAGCCAAGACAGGGGAAAACAGCCCCAGCATTTT; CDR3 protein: CASSQDRGKQPQHF
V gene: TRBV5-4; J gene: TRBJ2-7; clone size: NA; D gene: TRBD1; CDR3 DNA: TGTGCCAGCAGCCTACCGGGACAGGGGGCCGCCGAGCAGTACTTC; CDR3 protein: CASSLPGQGAAEQYF
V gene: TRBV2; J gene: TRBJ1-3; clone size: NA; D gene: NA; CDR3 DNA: TGTGCCAGCACCTCTCTGGGGTCTGGAAACACCATATATTTT; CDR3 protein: CASTSLGSGNTIYF
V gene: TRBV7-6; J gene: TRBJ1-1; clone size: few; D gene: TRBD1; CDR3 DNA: TGTGCCAGCAGCCCAGGGGGGAACACTGAAGCTTTCTTT; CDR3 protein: CASSPGGNTEAFF
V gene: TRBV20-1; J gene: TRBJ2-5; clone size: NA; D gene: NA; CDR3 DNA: TGCAGTGCTAGAGATGACGGAACTGGGACCCAGTACTTC; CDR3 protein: CSARDDGTGTQYF
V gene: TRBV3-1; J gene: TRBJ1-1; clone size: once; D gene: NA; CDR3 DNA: TGTGCCAGCAGCCACGGGAAGAACACTGAAGCTTTCTTT; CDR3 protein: CASSHGKNTEAFF
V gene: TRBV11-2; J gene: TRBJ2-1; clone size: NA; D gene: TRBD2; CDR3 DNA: TGTGCCAGCAGCTCGAATCCTAGCGGGGGTTACAATGAGCAGTTCTTC; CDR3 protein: CASSSNPSGGYNEQFF
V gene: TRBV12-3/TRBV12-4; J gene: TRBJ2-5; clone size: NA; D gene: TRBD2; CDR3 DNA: TGTGCCAGCAGCCCCTCGGGGGGGAGAGGAGAGACCCAGTACTTC; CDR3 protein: CASSPSGGRGETQYF
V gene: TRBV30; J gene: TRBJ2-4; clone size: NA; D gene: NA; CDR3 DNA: TGTGCCTGGAGTGTACTGGACCGAGGCATTCAGTACTTC; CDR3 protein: CAWSVLDRGIQYF
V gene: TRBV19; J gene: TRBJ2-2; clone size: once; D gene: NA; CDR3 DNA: TGTGCCAGTAGTAAAAGTGTGTGGGGTACCGGGGAGCTGTTTTTT; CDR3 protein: CASSKSVWGTGELFF
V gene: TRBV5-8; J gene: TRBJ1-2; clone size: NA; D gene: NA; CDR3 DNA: TGTGCCAGCAGCTTGGGAGCACGGAGGGAGGGCTACACCTTC; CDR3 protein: CASSLGARREGYTF
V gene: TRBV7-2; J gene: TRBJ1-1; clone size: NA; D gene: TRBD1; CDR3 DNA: TGTGCCAGCAGCTACAACAGGGGCGGCACTGAAGCTTTCTTT; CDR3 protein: CASSYNRGGTEAFF
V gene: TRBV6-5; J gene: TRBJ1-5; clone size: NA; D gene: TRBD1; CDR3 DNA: TGTGCCAGCAGCAGGGACAGGGGGGAGCCCCAGCATTTT; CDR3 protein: CASSRDRGEPQHF
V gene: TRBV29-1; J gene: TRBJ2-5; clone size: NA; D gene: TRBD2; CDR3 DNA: TGCAGCGTACCGACTAGCGGGGGGGCCGGAGAGACCCAGTACTTC; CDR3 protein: CSVPTSGGAGETQYF
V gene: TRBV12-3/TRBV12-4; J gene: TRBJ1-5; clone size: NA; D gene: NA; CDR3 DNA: TGTGCCAGCAGCCGTTTTCATAGCAATCAGCCCCAGCATTTT; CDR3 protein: CASSRFHSNQPQHF
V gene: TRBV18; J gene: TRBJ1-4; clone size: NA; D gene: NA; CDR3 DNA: TGTGCCAGCTCACCACAAGAGAGACTGGCGAAAAAACTGTTTTTT; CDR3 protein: CASSPQERLAKKLFF
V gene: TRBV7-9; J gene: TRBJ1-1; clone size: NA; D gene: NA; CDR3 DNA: TGTGCCCTATCTGGGGGCGGAGATGAAGCTTTCTTT; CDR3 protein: CALSGGGDEAFF
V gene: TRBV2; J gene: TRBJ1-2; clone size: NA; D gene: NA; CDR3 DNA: TGTGCCAGCAGCCCTAGCGTGACAGGCTATGGCTACACCTTC; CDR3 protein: CASSPSVTGYGYTF
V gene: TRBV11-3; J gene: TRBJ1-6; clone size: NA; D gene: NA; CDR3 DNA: TGTGCCAGCAGCTTAGAAAGAGGGGCTATGAATTCACCCCTCCACTTT; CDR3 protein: CASSLERGAMNSPLHF
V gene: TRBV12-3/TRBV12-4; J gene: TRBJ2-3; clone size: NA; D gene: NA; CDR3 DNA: TGTGCCAGCAGTCAACCCATGGGAGGAGATACGCAGTATTTT; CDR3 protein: CASSQPMGGDTQYF
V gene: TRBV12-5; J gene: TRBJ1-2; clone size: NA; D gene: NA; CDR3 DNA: TGTGCTAGTGGTTCCAGGGGTTACACGGAGGGCTACACCTTC; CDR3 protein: CASGSRGYTEGYTF
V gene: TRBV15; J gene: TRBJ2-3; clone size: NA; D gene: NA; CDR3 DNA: TGTGCCACCAGCAGAGATCCCGCAGGGTTGGGGGATACGCAGTATTTT; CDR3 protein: CATSRDPAGLGDTQYF
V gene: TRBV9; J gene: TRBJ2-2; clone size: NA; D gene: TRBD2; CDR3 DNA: TGTGCCAGCAGCGTAGGGCTAGCGGGGGCCTCCCACACCGGGGAGCTGTTTTTT; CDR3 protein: CASSVGLAGASHTGELFF
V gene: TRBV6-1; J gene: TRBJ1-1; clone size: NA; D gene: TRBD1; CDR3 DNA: TGTGCCAGCAGGCGTTACAGGGGGCGGGAAAACACTGAAGCTTTCTTT; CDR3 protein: CASRRYRGRENTEAFF
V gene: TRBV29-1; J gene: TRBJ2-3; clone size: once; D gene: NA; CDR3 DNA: TGCAGCGCCAAAGATCAGGGACCAGATACGCAGTATTTT; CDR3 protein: CSAKDQGPDTQYF
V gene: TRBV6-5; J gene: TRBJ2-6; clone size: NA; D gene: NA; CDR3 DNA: TGTGCCAGCAGCGAACGTCGGTCCGGGGCCAACGTCCTGACTTTC; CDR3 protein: CASSERRSGANVLTF
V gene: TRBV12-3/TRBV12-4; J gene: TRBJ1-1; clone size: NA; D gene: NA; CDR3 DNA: TGTGCCAGCAATACAGACGTTGGATCTGAAGCTTTCTTT; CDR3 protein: CASNTDVGSEAFF